One sample yielded the 7 T cell receptor beta chains listed below, sequenced in a study of shared clonotypes between healthy human individuals. The protocol was immunoSEQ multiplex PCR, while the TCRdb copy is restricted to in-frame clones and leaves out a portion. The sample yields a few hundred thousand clones, roughly 87% seen once. The sample taken for sequencing was memory CD8+ T cells sorted from blood. As to subset: CD45RO+ cells pooled with CCR7-negative TemRA cells. The receptors were sampled from a young man in good health.

This clone appeared once. The chain is built from TRBV9 and TRBJ1-1; a weak D match, TRBD1 (6 bases). Trimming took 4 bases from V and 2 from J, leaving 12 bases between them. Per the germline V gene, CDR1 is SGDLS and CDR2 is YYNGEE. The CDR3 runs 14 residues. The DNA of the CDR3 is TGTGCCAGCAGCCCGGGACACCTAAACACTGAAGCTTTCTTT. Protein sequence: CASSPGHLNTEAFF.

As DNA, the CDR3 is TGTGCCAGCAGCTCGGGACTGCTGAGCGAGCAGTACTTC. It yields the protein CASSSGLLSEQYF. The chain links TRBV13 to TRBJ2-7, with D perhaps TRBD2 (6 bases). Trimming shortened V by 4 bases and J by 6 bases, and 13 bases separated the two germline ends. The CDR3 totals 13 residues. In germline, CDR1 is PRHDT, CDR2 FYEKMQ (reference sequence).

The chain has TRBV7-9 and TRBJ1-6; D may be TRBD1 (6 bases). V lost 2 bases and J lost 9, with 14 bases in between. The germline V gene has CDR1 SEHNR and CDR2 FQNEAQ (reference sequence). CDR3 length: 15 amino acids. The DNA for the CDR3 is TGTGCCAGCAGCTTATTATCGGGGGCTCCTTCACCCCTCCACTTT. It codes for CASSLLSGAPSPLHF.

The chain employs TRBV4-3 and TRBJ2-7; possible D gene TRBD2, 7 bases. There are 18 residues in the CDR3. V lost 0 bases and J 2 bases, leaving 20 bases between the germline ends. Germline loops: CDR1 LGHNA, CDR2 YSLEER. CDR3 sequence: CASSQEGGRLAGAYEQYF. The CDR3 region has the DNA TGCGCCAGCAGCCAAGAGGGGGGGCGGTTGGCGGGAGCCTACGAGCAGTACTTC.

V usage is TRBV2 and J usage is TRBJ1-5; D call uncertain. The CDR3 is made up of 19 amino acids. Germline V CDR1 and CDR2: SNHLY, FYNNEI. V was pared by 2 bases and J by 0 bases, with 20 bases between. The CDR3 region is CASSEIAEKVRGSNQPQHF. Here the CDR3 DNA reads TGTGCCAGCAGTGAAATAGCAGAGAAGGTCCGGGGTAGCAATCAGCCCCAGCATTTT.

CDR3 loop: CAISAAWGQVIGAKNIQYF. As DNA, the CDR3 is TGTGCCATCAGTGCAGCTTGGGGACAGGTAATTGGAGCCAAAAACATTCAGTACTTC. The V call is TRBV10-3, the J call TRBJ2-4; 8 nucleotides line up with TRBD1. The CDR3 has 19 amino acids. Per the germline V gene, CDR1 is ENHRY and CDR2 is SYGVKD. Trimming cost V 4 bases and J 0 bases; bases outside gene matches: 14.

The chain has TRBV6-5 and TRBJ1-4; D is ambiguous. Trimming removed 8 bases at V and 7 bases at J, with 8 bases between. The CDR3 loop spans 11 amino acids. CDR1 is MNHEY, CDR2 SVGAGI, per germline. Here the CDR3 reads CASGLGEKLFF. In DNA form, the CDR3 reads TGTGCCAGCGGCCTCGGTGAAAAACTGTTTTTT.